This T cell receptor (beta chain) was obtained from a study of shared clonotypes between healthy human individuals. Donors had no recently reported acute infections or vaccinations and were HIV-negative. Of note for this clone: Its target is not known.

Assay runs were performed at deep level. Original methodology: ImmunoSEQ output held junction-only sequences without quality scores, so filtering differed. Produced via immunoSEQ multiplex PCR; TCRdb's table is partial and in-frame only. V, J and clone size derive from that table, while D and trimming were established from the DNA sequence. The table has about 450,000 clones, around 79% seen once. Overall study findings and caveats: The diversity represented, both genetic and in exposure history, was limited by few donors.

CDR1 and CDR2 from the germline V gene are SGHAT and FQNNGV. The CDR3 sequence is 14 residues long. Trimming took 0 bases from V and 7 from J, leaving 10 bases between them. The clonotype originates from a woman aged 40 to 55 in good health. Some clones in this sample may be carry-over from other donors' samples. The V call is TRBV11-2, the J call TRBJ2-1; D is undetermined. What was sequenced was PBMCs. The CDR3 sequence is CASSLDRTTNEQFF. CDR3 DNA sequence: TGTGCCAGCAGCTTAGACCGTACTACGAATGAGCAGTTCTTC.